This record covers a single T cell receptor (beta chain). This sample was included in a study of Ad26.COV2.S vaccination and SARS-CoV-2 variants. Libraries were prepared by immunoSEQ multiplex PCR; TCRdb keeps only in-frame clonotypes and omits some of them. This sample carries some 340,000 clones, about 85% of them seen once, and the ten largest clones take under 2.5%. Treatment described: about 20 received Ad26.COV2.S at low or high dose, single or two shots; about five received placebo; per-sample allocation not given. Samples came from day 63 after the first vaccine or placebo injection. This person who donated was an adult of 18-55 years in Boston. With 1 base clipped from V and 2 bases from J, the junction kept 6 bases outside the gene matches. The CDR3 extends over 16 amino acids. The germline CDR1 and CDR2 sequences are MNHNS and SASEGT.

The chain employs TRBV6-1 and TRBJ2-5; 8 positions match TRBD2. The TCR was taken from a person aged 18-65 years who received the Ad26.COV2.S COVID-19 vaccine or a placebo. The starting material was peripheral blood, obtained in a trial of Ad26.COV2.S vaccine versus placebo. Here the CDR3 reads CASSEEASGWQETQYF. DNA of the CDR3: TGTGCCAGCAGTGAAGAGGCTAGCGGGTGGCAAGAGACCCAGTACTTC.